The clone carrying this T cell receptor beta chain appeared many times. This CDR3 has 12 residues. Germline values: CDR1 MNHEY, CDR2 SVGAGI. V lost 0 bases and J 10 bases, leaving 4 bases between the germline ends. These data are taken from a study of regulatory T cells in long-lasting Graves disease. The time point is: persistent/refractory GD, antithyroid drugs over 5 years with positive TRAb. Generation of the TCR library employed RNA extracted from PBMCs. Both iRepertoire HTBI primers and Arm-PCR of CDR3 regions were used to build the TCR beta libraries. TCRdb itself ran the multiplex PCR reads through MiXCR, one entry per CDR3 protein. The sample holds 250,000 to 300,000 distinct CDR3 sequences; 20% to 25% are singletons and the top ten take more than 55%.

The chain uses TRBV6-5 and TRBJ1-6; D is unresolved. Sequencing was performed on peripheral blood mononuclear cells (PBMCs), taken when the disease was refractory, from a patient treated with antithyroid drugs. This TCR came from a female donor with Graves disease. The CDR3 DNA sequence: TGTGCCAGCAGTTACTCGGGATCACCCCTCCACTTT. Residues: CASSYSGSPLHF.